Listed here are 20 T cell receptor beta chains from one sample, sequenced in a study of control samples from healthy donors and cancer patients. Clones were sequenced by immunoSEQ multiplex PCR, and TCRdb holds only the in-frame ones, with some missing. Of some 130,000 clones in the sample, 75% to 95% were seen once. The source material was blood. The receptors were gathered from a man between 35 and 55 years old in good health.

The chain uses TRBV29-1 and TRBJ2-2; D possibly uses TRBD1 or TRBD2 (5 bases each). The germline V gene encodes CDR1 SQVTM and CDR2 ANQGSEA. V lost 6 bases and J 8 bases, leaving 16 bases between the germline ends. The length of the CDR3 is 13 residues. CDR3 in DNA: TGCAGCGTGTCGGGGCCCCTTAGGGGGGAGCTGTTTTTT. Its translation: CSVSGPLRGELFF.

The V gene is TRBV18, the J gene TRBJ2-7; 8 bases agree with TRBD2. V shed 2 bases and J 0 bases; nucleotides not matched to a gene: 9. CDR1 is KGHSH and CDR2 is LQKENI in the germline V gene. CDR3 size: 17 residues. The CDR3, as DNA: TGTGCCAGCTCACCAAAGTCCCAGCGGGGGACCTCCTACGAGCAGTACTTC. This gives the protein CASSPKSQRGTSYEQYF.

V and J are TRBV6-5 and TRBJ1-4; D is unclear. Germline V CDR1 and CDR2: MNHEY, SVGAGI. This CDR3 has 11 residues. V lost 6 bases and J 11 bases, leaving 10 bases between the germline ends. CDR3 region: CASRSADKLFF. CDR3 nucleotide sequence: TGTGCCAGCAGATCGGCAGACAAACTGTTTTTT.

As to this clone: Its ends do not fully match the called genes, so a read error is possible. CDR3 DNA sequence: TGTGCCAGCAGCACTGACCCAGGGAACCCCGGGGAGCTGTTTTTT. It encodes CASSTDPGNPGELFF. The chain recombines TRBV11-3 with TRBJ2-2, with D perhaps TRBD1 (5 bases). The CDR3 runs to 15 residues. Germline values: CDR1 SGHNT, CDR2 YENEEA.

CDR3 sequence (DNA): TGTGCCAGCAGCTTAACCCCGGGGACGGGGGGGGAGACCCAGTACTTC. It encodes CASSLTPGTGGETQYF. V usage is TRBV5-6 and J usage is TRBJ2-5; 8 nucleotides align to TRBD2. The CDR3 has 16 residues. The V segment lost 2 bases and the J segment 5 bases; nucleotides outside the gene matches: 11. CDR1 and CDR2 from the germline V gene are SGHDT and YYEEEE.

This chain links TRBV20-1 with TRBJ2-7; no clear D. The V end was cut by 6 bases, the J end by 6 bases, with 9 bases between. Germline-derived CDR1 and CDR2 are DFQATT and SNEGSKA (reference sequence). CDR3 length equals 10 residues. The DNA for the CDR3 is TGCAGTGCACCATTACGCGAGCAGTACTTC. Translating gives CSAPLREQYF.

The sample holds one count of this clone. This chain links TRBV7-9 with TRBJ2-2; D gene uncertain. CDR1 is SEHNR, CDR2 FQNEAQ, per germline (reference sequence). V was clipped by 1 base and J by 4 bases, with 4 bases between them. CDR3 length: 13 residues. In nucleotides, the CDR3 is TGTGCCAGCAGCTTAGTGAGCACCGGGGAGCTGTTTTTT. It is translated as CASSLVSTGELFF.

The J gene is TRBJ2-1, the V gene TRBV5-1, with 13 nucleotides matching TRBD2. Germline CDR1 reads SGHRS; CDR2 reads YFSETQ. CDR3 length: 18 amino acids. With V trimmed by 4 bases and J by 3 bases, 10 bases remained unmatched. CDR3 protein: CASSRGLAGIGGYNEQFF. CDR3 DNA: TGCGCCAGCAGCCGGGGACTAGCGGGGATAGGGGGCTACAATGAGCAGTTCTTC.

V is TRBV6-5 and J is TRBJ2-4; D gene ambiguous. Germline V gene data show CDR1 as MNHEY and CDR2 as SVGAGI. Trimming left V 6 bases short and J 1 base short, with 10 bases between. The CDR3 is 14 residues long. CDR3 DNA sequence: TGTGCCAGCAGAGTTTCAAGGGCCAAAAACATTCAGTACTTC. Protein: CASRVSRAKNIQYF.

The rearrangement joins TRBV5-1 to TRBJ2-3; TRBD1 is a possible D gene (6 bases). Germline V lookup: CDR1 SGHRS, CDR2 YFSETQ. The CDR3 covers 13 residues. V lost 3 bases to trimming and J lost 3 bases, with 8 bases between them. CDR3 residues: CASSSQGTDTQYF. CDR3 nucleotides: TGCGCCAGCAGCTCACAGGGTACAGATACGCAGTATTTT.

The J gene is TRBJ2-1, the V gene TRBV29-1, with D perhaps matching TRBD2 (6 bases). The length of the CDR3 is 15 residues. V lost 4 bases, J lost 7 bases, and 20 bases lay in between. The V gene's germline CDR1 is SQVTM and CDR2 ANQGSEA. In DNA, the CDR3 is TGCAGCGTTGCGTTTAGACTAACGGGGGATAATGAGCAGTTCTTC. Its translation is CSVAFRLTGDNEQFF.

The chain is built from TRBV7-3 and TRBJ2-2, with unresolved D. The CDR3 has 12 residues. Between the trimmed V and J ends, which lost 6 bases and 3 bases, there was a span of 5 bases. The germline V gene has CDR1 SGHTA and CDR2 FQGTGA. CDR3 residues: CASSADTGELFF. The CDR3 coding sequence is TGTGCCAGCAGTGCAGACACCGGGGAGCTGTTTTTT.

The chain links TRBV7-9 to TRBJ1-5; D gene ambiguous. The germline CDR1 and CDR2 sequences are SEHNR and FQNEAQ (reference sequence). The CDR3 consists of 11 residues. Deletions cut 8 bases from V and 6 bases from J, with 8 bases between. The CDR3 DNA follows: TGTGCCAGCGGAACCACTCAGCCCCAGCATTTT. It yields the protein CASGTTQPQHF.

This sequence joins TRBV7-8 and TRBJ1-5, with TRBD1 as a possible D gene (5 bases). Germline CDR1 SGHVS, CDR2 FQNEAQ. V lost 0 bases to trimming and J lost 6 bases, with 15 bases between them. The CDR3 has 16 amino acids. The CDR3 DNA reads TGTGCCAGCAGCTTAGCGCAAGGGGCCGGGGGTCAGCCCCAGCATTTT. It specifies CASSLAQGAGGQPQHF.

The V gene is TRBV7-6, the J gene TRBJ1-1; D unclear. Trimming cost V 2 bases and J 13 bases, with 23 bases left between them. Germline V gene lookup returns CDR1 SGHVS and CDR2 FNYEAQ. This CDR3 region has 15 residues. CDR3: CASSLSDRPGGKHFF. The DNA of the CDR3 is TGTGCCAGCAGCTTAAGCGATAGACCGGGAGGCAAACATTTCTTT. The full variable domain, rest sourced from reference TRBV7-6 and TRBJ1-1, is GAGVSQSPRYKVTKRGQDVALRCDPISGHVSLYWYRQALGQGPEFLTYFNYEAQQDKSGLPNDRFSAERPEGSISTLTIQRTEQRDSAMYRCASSLSDRPGGKHFFGQGTRLTVV.

The gene calls are TRBV2 and TRBJ2-1; 8 positions agree with TRBD2. This CDR3 is 15 amino acids long. Unmatched junction bases numbered 7, after V lost 5 bases and J lost 4 bases. Germline V gene data show CDR1 as SNHLY and CDR2 as FYNNEI. CDR3 DNA sequence: TGTGCCAGCAGTCCCCGGACTAGCTCATACAATGAGCAGTTCTTC. Residues: CASSPRTSSYNEQFF.

The chain is built from TRBV29-1 and TRBJ2-5; the D gene could be TRBD1 or TRBD2 (6 bases each). The CDR3 has 13 residues. The germline V and J ends were trimmed by 6 bases and 5 bases, with 16 bases remaining between them. CDR1 is SQVTM, CDR2 ANQGSEA, per germline. The DNA for the CDR3 is TGCAGCGTGAACGGGGGCAGCTCGGAGACCCAGTACTTC. Translated, it gives CSVNGGSSETQYF. Based on the CDR3 plus reference TRBV29-1 and TRBJ2-5, the full variable domain is SAVISQKPSRDICQRGTSLTIQCQVDSQVTMMFWYRQQPGQSLTLIATANQGSEATYESGFVIDKFPISRPNLTFSTLTVSNMSPEDSSIYLCSVNGGSSETQYFGPGTRLLVL.

The genes are TRBV24-1 and TRBJ2-1, with a tentative D call TRBD2 (5 bases). The CDR3 length is 16 residues. From germline, CDR1 is KGHDR and CDR2 SFDVKD. V dropped 3 bases and J dropped 1 base, with 12 bases sitting between them. The CDR3 DNA reads as TGTGCCACCAGTGATGAGAGGGCTGGGTCCTACAATGAGCAGTTCTTC. Translation gives CATSDERAGSYNEQFF.

This CDR3 reads CASSQDQGRGGYTF. The CDR3 nucleotides read TGTGCCAGCAGCCAAGATCAGGGAAGAGGTGGCTACACCTTC. The chain links TRBV3-1 (or the pseudogene TRBV3-2) to TRBJ1-2; D may be TRBD1 (5 bases). Per the germline V gene, CDR1 is LGHDT and CDR2 is YNNKEL (reference sequence). V lost 0 bases and J 7 bases, leaving 12 bases between the germline ends. The CDR3 spans 14 residues.

This sequence joins TRBV5-6 and TRBJ2-5; D unclear. The CDR3 totals 15 residues. CDR1 and CDR2 (germline): SGHDT, YYEEEE. Trimming removed 6 bases at V and 1 base at J, with 16 bases between. As DNA, the CDR3 is TGTGCCAGCATGCAGGCGTTCTCGGGCCAAGAGACCCAGTACTTC. Its translation: CASMQAFSGQETQYF.